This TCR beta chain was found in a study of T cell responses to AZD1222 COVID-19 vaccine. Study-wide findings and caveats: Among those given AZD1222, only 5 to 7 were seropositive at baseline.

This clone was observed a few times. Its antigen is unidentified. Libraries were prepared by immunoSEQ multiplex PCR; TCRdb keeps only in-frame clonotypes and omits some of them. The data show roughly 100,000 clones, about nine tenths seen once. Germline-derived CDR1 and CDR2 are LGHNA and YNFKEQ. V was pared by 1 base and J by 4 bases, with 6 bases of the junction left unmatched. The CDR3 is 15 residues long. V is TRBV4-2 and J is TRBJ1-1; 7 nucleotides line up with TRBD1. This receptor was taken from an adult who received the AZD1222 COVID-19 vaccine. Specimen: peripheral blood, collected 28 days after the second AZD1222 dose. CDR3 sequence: CASSQVWGTATEAFF. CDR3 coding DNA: TGTGCCAGCAGCCAAGTCTGGGGGACAGCCACTGAAGCTTTCTTT.